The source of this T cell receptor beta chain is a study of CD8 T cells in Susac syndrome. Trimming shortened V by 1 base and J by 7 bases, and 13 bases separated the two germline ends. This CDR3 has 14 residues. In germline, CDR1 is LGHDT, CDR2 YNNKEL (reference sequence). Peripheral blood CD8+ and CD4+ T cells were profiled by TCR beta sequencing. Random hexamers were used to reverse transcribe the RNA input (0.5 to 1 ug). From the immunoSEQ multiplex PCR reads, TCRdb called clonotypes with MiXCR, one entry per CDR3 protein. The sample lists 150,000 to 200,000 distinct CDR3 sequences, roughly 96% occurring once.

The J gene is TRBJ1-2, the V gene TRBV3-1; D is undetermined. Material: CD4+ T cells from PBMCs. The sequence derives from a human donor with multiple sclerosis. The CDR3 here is CASSQVAVPPGYTF. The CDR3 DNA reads TGTGCCAGCAGCCAAGTCGCGGTCCCTCCTGGCTACACCTTC.